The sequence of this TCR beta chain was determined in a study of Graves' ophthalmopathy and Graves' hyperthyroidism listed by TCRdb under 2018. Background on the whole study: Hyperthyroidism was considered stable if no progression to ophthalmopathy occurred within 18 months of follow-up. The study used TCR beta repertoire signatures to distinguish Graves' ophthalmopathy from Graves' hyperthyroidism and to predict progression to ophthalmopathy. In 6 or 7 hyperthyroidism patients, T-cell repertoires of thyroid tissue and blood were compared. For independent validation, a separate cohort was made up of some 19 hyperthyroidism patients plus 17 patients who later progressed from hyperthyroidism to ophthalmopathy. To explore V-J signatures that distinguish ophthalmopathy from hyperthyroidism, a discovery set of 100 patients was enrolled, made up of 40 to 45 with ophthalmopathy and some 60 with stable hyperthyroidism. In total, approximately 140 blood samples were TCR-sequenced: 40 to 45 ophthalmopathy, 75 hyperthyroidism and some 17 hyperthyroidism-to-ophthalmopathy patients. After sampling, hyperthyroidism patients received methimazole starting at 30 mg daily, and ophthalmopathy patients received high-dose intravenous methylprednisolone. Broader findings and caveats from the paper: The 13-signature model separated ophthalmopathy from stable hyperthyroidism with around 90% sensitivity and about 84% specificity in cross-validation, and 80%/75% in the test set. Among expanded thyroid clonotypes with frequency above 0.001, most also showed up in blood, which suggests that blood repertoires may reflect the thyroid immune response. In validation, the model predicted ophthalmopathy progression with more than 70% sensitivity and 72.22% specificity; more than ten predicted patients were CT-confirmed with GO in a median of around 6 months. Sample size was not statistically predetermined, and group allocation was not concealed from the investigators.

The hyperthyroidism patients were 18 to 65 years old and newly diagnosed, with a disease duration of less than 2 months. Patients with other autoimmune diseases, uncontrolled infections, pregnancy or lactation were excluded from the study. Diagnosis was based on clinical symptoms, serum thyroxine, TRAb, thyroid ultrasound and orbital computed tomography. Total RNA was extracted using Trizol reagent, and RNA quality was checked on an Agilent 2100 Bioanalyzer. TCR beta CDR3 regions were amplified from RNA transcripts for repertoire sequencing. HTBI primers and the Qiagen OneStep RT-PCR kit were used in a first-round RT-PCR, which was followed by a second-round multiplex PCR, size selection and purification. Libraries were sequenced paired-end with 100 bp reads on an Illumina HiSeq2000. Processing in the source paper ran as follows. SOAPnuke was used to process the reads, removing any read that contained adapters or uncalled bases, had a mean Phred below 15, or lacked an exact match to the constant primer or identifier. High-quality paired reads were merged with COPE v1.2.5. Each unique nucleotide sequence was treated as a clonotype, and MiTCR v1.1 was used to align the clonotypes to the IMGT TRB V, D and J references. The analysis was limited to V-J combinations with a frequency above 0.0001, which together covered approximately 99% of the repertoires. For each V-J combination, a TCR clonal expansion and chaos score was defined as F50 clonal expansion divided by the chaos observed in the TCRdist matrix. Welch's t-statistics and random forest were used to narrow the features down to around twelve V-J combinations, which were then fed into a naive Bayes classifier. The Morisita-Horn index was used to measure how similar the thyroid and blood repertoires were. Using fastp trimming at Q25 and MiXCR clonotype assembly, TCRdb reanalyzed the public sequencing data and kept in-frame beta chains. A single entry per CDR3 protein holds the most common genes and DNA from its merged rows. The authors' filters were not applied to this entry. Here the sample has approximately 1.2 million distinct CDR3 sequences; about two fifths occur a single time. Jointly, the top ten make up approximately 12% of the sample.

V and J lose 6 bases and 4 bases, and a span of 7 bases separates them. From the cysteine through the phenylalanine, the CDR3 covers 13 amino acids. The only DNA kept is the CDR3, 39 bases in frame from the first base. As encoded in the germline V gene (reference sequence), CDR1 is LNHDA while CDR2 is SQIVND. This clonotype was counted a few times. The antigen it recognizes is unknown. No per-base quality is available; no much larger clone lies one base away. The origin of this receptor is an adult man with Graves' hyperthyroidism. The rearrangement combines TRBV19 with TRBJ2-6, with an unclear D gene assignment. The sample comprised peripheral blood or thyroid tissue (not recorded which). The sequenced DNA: TGTGCCAGTAGCGAGACAGGGGCCAACGTCCTGACTTTC. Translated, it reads CASSETGANVLTF.